The 7 T cell receptor beta chains given below trace back to one sample, sequenced in a study of blood T cell repertoires in COVID-19. The table came from immunoSEQ multiplex PCR; TCRdb's copy has only in-frame clones and leaves some out. The sample lists approximately 270,000 clones; about 90% were seen once. The source material was PBMCs or T cells enriched from blood (not recorded which). These receptors were taken from a woman in her 30s with acute COVID-19.

The CDR3, as DNA: TGCGCCAGCAGCTCCACCCTACACGGGGGGTACGAGCAGTACTTC. Its translation is CASSSTLHGGYEQYF. The rearrangement links TRBV4-3 to TRBJ2-7; 7 bases fit TRBD2. The CDR3 sequence is 15 residues long. V was clipped by 5 bases and J by 4 bases; unmatched bases: 11. The germline V gene has CDR1 LGHNA and CDR2 YSLEER.

The genes are TRBV14 and TRBJ2-1; D perhaps matches TRBD2 (5 bases). Germline CDR1 is SGHDN and CDR2 is FVKESK. V was clipped by 3 bases and J by 1 base, with 10 bases between them. The CDR3 length is 15 residues. The CDR3: CASSHADWSYNEQFF. CDR3 DNA sequence: TGTGCCAGCAGCCACGCGGACTGGTCCTACAATGAGCAGTTCTTC.

V is TRBV27 and J is TRBJ2-7; 11 positions agree with TRBD2. This CDR3 contains 16 residues. Unmatched junction bases numbered 6, after V lost 5 bases and J lost 0 bases. Germline assignment: CDR1 MNHEY and CDR2 SMNVEV (reference sequence). The CDR3 spells CASSVLSGRASYEQYF. In nucleotides, the CDR3 is TGTGCCAGCAGTGTCCTTAGCGGGAGGGCCTCCTACGAGCAGTACTTC.

The CDR3 nucleotides are TGTGCCAGCAGCCAAGATGTTTGGCGGGTAAGAGGCACAGATACGCAGTATTTT. Translation: CASSQDVWRVRGTDTQYF. This chain uses TRBV3-1 (or the pseudogene TRBV3-2) with TRBJ2-3; D perhaps matches TRBD2 (5 bases). Trimming removed 0 bases from V and 1 base from J, with 17 bases in between. This CDR3 contains 18 residues. Germline loops: CDR1 LGHDT, CDR2 YNNKEL (reference sequence).

The chain employs TRBV28 and TRBJ2-1, with 11 bases aligning to TRBD2. The CDR3 runs to 13 residues. Germline trimming cut 9 bases from V and 3 bases from J; bases unmatched to any gene: 1. Germline CDR1 is MDHEN and CDR2 is SYDVKM. The DNA of the CDR3 is TGTGCCAGTACTAGCGGGGGCTACAATGAGCAGTTCTTC. The encoded protein is CASTSGGYNEQFF.

This sequence joins TRBV14 and TRBJ2-1; TRBD2 matches at 9 bases. V lost 1 base to trimming and J lost 8 bases; unmatched junction nucleotides: 6. The CDR3 sequence is 15 residues long. Germline lookup yields CDR1 SGHDN and CDR2 FVKESK. The CDR3 here is CASSQGLAGPDEQFF. The CDR3 nucleotides are TGTGCCAGCAGCCAAGGCCTAGCGGGACCGGATGAGCAGTTCTTC.

This sequence joins TRBV7-2 and TRBJ2-3; TRBD1 is a possible D gene (6 bases). The V and J ends lost 1 base and 5 bases respectively, with 10 bases between them. The CDR3 runs to 14 residues. CDR1 and CDR2 (germline): SGHTA, FQGNSA. This CDR3 is CASSLEGVGDTQYF. In DNA, the CDR3 is TGTGCCAGCAGCTTAGAGGGGGTAGGAGATACGCAGTATTTT.